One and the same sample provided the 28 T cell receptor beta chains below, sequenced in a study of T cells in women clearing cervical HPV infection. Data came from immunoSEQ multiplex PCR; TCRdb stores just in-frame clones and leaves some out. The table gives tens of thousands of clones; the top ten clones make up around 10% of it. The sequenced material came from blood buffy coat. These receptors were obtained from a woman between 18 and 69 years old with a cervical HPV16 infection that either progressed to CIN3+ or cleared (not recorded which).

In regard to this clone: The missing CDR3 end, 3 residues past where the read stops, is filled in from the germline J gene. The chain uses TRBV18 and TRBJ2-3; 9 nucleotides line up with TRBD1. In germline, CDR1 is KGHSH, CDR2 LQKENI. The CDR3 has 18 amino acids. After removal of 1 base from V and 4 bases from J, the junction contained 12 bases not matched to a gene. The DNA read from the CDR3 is TGTGCCAGCTCACCACTGGACTCACCGGGACAGGGACCAGATACG. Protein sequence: CASSPLDSPGQGPDT. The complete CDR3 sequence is CASSPLDSPGQGPDTQYF.

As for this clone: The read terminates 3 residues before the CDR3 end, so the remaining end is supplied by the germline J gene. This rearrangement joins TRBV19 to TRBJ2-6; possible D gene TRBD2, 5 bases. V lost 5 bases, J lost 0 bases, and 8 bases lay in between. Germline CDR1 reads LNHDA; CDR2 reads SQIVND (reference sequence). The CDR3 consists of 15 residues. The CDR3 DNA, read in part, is TGTGCCAGTAGTGCTACTAGCTCTGGGGCCAACGTC. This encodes CASSATSSGANV. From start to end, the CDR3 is CASSATSSGANVLTF.

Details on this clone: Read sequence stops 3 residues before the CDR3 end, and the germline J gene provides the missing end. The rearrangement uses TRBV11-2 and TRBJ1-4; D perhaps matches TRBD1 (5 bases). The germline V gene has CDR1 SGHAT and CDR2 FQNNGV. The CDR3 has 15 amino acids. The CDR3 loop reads CASSLSGSGANVLFF. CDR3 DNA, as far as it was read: TGTGCCAGCAGCTTATCAGGGTCTGGGGCCAACGTA.

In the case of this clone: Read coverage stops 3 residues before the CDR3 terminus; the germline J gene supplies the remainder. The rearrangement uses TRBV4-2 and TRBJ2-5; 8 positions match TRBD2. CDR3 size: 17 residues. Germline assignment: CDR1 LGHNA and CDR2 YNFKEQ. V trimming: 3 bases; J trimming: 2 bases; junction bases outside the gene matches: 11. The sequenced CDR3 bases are TGTGCCAGCAGCCAGGGCCCAGCGGGGGCGGAACAAGAGACC. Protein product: CASSQGPAGAEQET. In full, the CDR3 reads CASSQGPAGAEQETQYF.

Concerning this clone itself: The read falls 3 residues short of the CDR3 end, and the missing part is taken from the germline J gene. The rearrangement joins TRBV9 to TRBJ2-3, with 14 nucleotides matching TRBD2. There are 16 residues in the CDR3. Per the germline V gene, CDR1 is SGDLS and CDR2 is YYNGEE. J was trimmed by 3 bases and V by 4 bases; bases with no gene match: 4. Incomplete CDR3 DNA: TGTGCCAGCAGCTTCGGACTAGCGGGGGGTACAGATACG. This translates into CASSFGLAGGTDT. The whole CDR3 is CASSFGLAGGTDTQYF.

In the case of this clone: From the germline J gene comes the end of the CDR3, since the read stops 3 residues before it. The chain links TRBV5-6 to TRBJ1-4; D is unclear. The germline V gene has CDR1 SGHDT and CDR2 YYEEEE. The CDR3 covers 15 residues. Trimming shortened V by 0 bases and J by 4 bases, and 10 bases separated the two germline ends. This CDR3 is CASSLERRFNEKLFF. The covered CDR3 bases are TGTGCCAGCAGCTTGGAGCGACGGTTTAATGAAAAA.

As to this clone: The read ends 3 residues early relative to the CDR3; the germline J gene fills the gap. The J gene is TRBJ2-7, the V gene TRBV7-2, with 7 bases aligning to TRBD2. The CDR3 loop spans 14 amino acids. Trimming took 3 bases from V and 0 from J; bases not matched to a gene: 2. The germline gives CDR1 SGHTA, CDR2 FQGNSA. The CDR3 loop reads CASSFGGSSYEQYF. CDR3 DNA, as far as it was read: TGTGCCAGCAGCTTCGGGGGGAGCTCCTACGAG.

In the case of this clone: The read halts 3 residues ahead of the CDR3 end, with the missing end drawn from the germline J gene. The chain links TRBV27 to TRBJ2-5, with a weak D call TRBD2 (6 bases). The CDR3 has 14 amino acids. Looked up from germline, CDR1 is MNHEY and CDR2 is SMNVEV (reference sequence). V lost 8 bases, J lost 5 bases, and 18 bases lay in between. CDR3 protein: CASGGTSLGETQYF. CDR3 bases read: TGTGCCAGCGGGGGGACCTCCCTGGGGGAGACC.

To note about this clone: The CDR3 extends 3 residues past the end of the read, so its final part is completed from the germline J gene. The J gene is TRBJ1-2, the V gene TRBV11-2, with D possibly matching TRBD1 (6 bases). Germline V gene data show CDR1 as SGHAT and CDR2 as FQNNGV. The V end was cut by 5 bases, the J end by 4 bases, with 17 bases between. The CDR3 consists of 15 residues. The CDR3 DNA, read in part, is TGTGCCAGCAGCCCACGACCGGACAGCCTCTATGGC. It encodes CASSPRPDSLYG. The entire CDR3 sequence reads CASSPRPDSLYGYTF.

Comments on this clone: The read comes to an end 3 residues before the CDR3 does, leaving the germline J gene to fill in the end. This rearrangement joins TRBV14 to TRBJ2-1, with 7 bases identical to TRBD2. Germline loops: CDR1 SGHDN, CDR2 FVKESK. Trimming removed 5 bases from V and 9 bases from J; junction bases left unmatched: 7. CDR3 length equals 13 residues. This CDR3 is CASSVTLAGEQFF. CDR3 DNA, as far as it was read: TGTGCCAGCAGCGTCACCTTAGCGGGTGAG.

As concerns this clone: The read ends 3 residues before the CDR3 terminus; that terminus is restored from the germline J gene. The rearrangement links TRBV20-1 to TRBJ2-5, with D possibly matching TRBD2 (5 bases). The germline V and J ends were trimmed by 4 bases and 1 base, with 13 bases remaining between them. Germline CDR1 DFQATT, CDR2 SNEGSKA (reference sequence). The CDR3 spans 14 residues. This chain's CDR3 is CSANRRGSQETQYF. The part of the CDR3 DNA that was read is TGCAGTGCTAACCGTCGCGGGTCCCAAGAGACC.

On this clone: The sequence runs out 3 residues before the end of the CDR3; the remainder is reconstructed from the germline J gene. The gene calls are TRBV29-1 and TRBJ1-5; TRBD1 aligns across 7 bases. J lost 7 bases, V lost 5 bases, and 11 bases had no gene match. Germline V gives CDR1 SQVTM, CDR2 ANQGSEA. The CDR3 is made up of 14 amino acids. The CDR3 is CSVRTGTVSQPQHF. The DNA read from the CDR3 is TGCAGCGTTAGGACCGGGACAGTGAGCCAGCCC.

CDR3 DNA (partial): TGTGCCAGCAGCCACGATGGTGGGGACTGGGGCGATGGC. Translated: CASSHDGGDWGDG. The whole CDR3 protein is CASSHDGGDWGDGYTF. The V and J genes are TRBV4-2 and TRBJ1-2, with D tentatively TRBD1 (5 bases). The read is 3 residues too short to cover the CDR3 end, so that end is filled in from the germline J gene. The CDR3 runs to 16 residues. V lost 3 bases, J lost 6 bases, and 20 bases lay in between. From germline, CDR1 is LGHNA and CDR2 YNFKEQ.

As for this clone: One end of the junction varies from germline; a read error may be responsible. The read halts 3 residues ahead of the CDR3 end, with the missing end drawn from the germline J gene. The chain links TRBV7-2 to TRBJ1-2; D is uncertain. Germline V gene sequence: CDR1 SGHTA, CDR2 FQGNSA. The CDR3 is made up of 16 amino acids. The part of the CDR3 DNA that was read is TGTGCCAGCAGCCTAGCATCGCTAACCGTACAGTACGAC. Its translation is CASSLASLTVQYD. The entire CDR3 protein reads CASSLASLTVQYDYTF.

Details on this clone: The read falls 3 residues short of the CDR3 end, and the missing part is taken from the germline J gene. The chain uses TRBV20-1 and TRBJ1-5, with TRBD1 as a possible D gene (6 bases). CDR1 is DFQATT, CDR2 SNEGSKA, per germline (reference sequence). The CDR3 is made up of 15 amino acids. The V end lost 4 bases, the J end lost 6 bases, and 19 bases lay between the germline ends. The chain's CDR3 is CSAIYPRGGRQPQHF. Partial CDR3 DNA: TGCAGTGCTATATACCCGAGGGGGGGACGTCAGCCC.

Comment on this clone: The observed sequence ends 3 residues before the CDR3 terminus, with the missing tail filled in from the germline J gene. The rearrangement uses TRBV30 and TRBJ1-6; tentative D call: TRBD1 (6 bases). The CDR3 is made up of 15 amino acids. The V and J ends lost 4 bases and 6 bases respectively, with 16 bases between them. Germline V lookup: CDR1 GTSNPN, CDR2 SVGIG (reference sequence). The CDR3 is CAWTRTDRSNSPLHF. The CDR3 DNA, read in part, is TGTGCCTGGACACGGACGGACAGATCTAATTCACCC. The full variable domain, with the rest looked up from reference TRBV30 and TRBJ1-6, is SQTIHQWPATLVQPVGSPLSLECTVEGTSNPNLYWYRQAAGRGLQLLFYSVGIGQISSEVPQNLSASRPQDRQFILSSKKLLLSDSGFYLCAWTRTDRSNSPLHFGNGTRLTVT.

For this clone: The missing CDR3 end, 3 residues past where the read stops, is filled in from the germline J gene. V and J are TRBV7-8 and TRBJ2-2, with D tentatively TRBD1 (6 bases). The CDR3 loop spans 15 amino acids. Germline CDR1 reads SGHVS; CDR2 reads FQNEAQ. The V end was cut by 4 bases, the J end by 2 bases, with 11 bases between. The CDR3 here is CASSSSGTNTGELFF. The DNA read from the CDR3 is TGTGCCAGCAGCTCGTCCGGGACAAACACCGGGGAG.

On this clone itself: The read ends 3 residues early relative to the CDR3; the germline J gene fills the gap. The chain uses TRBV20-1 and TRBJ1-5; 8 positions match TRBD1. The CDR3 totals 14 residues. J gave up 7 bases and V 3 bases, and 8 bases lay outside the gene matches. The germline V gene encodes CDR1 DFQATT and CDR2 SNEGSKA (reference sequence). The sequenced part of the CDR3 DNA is TGCAGTGCTAGTTCCAGGGGGCCGAAACAGCCC. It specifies CSASSRGPKQP. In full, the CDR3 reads CSASSRGPKQPQHF.

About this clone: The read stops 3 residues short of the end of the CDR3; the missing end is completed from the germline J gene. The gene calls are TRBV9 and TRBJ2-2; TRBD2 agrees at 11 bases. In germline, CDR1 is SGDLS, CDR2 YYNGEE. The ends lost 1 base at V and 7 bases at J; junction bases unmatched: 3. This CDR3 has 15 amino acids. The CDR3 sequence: CASSVYSGGGGELFF. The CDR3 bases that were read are TGTGCCAGCAGCGTATATAGCGGGGGGGGCGGGGAG.

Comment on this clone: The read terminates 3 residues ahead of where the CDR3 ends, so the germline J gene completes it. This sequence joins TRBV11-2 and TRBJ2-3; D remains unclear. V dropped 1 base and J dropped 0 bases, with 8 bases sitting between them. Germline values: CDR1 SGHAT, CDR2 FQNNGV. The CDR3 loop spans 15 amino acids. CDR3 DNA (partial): TGTGCCAGCAGCTTAGGGCAATCTAGCACAGATACG. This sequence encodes CASSLGQSSTDT. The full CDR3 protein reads CASSLGQSSTDTQYF.

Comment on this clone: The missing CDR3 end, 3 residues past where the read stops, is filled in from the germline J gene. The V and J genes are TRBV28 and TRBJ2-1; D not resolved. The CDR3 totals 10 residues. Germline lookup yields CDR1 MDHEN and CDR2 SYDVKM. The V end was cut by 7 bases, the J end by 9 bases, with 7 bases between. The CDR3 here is CASKAIEQFF. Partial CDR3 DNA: TGTGCCAGCAAAGCGATTGAG.

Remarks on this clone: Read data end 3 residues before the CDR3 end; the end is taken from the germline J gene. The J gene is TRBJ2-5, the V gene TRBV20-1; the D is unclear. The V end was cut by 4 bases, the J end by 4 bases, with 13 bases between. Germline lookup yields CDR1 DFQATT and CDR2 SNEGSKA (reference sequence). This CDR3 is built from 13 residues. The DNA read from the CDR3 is TGCAGTGCTATAAGGTCACCGGGAGAGACC. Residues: CSAIRSPGET. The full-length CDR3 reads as CSAIRSPGETQYF.

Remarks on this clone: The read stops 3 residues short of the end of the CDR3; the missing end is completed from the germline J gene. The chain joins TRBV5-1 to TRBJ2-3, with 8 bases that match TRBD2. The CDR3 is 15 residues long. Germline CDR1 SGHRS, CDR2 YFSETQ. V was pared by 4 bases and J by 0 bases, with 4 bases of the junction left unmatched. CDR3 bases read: TGCGCCAGCAGCCCGAGCGGGGGAAGCACAGATACG. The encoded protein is CASSPSGGSTDT. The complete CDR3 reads CASSPSGGSTDTQYF.

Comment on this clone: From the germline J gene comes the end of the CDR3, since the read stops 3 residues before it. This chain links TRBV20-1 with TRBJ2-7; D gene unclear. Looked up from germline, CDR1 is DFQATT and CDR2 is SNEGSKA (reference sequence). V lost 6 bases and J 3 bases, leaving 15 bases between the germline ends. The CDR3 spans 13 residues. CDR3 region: CSASRGDFYEQYF. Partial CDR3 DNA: TGCAGTGCCTCCCGCGGTGACTTCTACGAG.

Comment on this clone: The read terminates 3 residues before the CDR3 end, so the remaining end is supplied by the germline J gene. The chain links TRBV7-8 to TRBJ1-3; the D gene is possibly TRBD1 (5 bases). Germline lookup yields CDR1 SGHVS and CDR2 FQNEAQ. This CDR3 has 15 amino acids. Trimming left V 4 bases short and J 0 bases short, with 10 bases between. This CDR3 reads CASSSPQGSGNTIYF. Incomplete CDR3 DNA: TGTGCCAGCAGCTCCCCTCAGGGCTCTGGAAACACC.

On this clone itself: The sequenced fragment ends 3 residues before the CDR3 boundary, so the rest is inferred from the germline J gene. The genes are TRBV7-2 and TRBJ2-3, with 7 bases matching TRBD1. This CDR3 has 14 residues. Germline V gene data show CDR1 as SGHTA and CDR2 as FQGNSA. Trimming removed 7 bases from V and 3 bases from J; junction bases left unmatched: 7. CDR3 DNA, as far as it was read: TGTGCCAGCACTAGGGGGCGTGGTACAGATACG. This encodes CASTRGRGTDT. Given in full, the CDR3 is CASTRGRGTDTQYF.

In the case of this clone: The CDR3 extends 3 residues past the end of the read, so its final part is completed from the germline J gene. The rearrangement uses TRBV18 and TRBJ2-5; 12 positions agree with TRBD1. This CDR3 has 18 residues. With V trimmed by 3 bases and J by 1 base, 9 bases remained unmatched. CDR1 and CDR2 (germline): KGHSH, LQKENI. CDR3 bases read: TGTGCCAGCTCACCCGGGACAGGGGGCGCGGATTCCCAAGAGACC. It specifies CASSPGTGGADSQET. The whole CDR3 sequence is CASSPGTGGADSQETQYF.

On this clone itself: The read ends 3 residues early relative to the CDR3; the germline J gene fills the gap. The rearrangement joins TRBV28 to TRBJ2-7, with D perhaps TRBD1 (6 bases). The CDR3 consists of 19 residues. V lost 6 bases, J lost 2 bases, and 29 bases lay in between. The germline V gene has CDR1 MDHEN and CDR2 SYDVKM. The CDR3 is CASSAELGRGNHLPYEQYF. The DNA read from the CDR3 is TGTGCCAGCAGCGCGGAGCTGGGCAGGGGAAACCACCTTCCCTACGAG.